The present TCR beta chain was sequenced within a study of Tregs in tolerant kidney transplant recipients. The ends were cut back, 11 bases at V and 3 bases at J, with 21 bases in the middle. Germline values: CDR1 MNHNS, CDR2 SASEGT. The CDR3 runs to 15 residues. The protocol was immunoSEQ multiplex PCR, while the TCRdb copy is restricted to in-frame clones and leaves out a portion. This sample has under 85,000 clones, with about 89% found just once. The chain carries TRBV6-1 and TRBJ2-3; a weak D match, TRBD2 (6 bases). This sequence originates from a human donor who received a combined kidney and bone marrow transplant. Here the sequenced sample was CD4+ T cells from blood, taken before the transplant. The CDR3, as DNA: TGTGCCTGCCTGTGGGCGGGATCCGTGACAGATACGCAGTATTTT. As protein: CACLWAGSVTDTQYF.